This TCR beta chain was found in a study of cytomegalovirus exposure and HLA in healthy donors. Findings and caveats of the study: Later analysis identified several of the most significant clusters that appeared linked to common viral pathogens.

The germline CDR1 and CDR2 sequences are SGHRS and YFSETQ. J was trimmed by 3 bases and V by 0 bases; bases with no gene match: 3. The CDR3 runs 16 residues. Primers: 60 Vbeta forward and 13 Jbeta reverse. Using immunoSEQ multiplex PCR, the repertoire was profiled, and TCRdb retains in-frame clones only, with some absent. The sample comprises some 110,000 clones, approximately 74% of which are singletons, and about 9.9% rests with the top ten. Note on this clone: Its antigen remains unknown.

The receptor was isolated from a woman between 45 and 65 years old in good health and CMV-seropositive. V gene TRBV5-1 combines with J gene TRBJ2-3; 11 bases align to TRBD2. Sequencing used PBMCs. The CDR3 spells CASSLGGTSGTDTQYF. DNA of the CDR3: TGCGCCAGCAGCTTGGGCGGGACTAGCGGAACAGATACGCAGTATTTT.